This T cell receptor beta chain was profiled in a study of memory CD4+ T cells and cytomegalovirus serostatus. Single viable CD3+CD4+CD8-CD45RO+ cells were sorted as the memory CD4+ T cells. Per the original data handling: Out-of-frame sequences were removed, leaving 2 million to 2.5 million distinct TCRbeta sequences. Some clones are missing from TCRdb's copy, which holds only in-frame ones; the method was immunoSEQ multiplex PCR. That table is the source of V, J and clone size, and D and trimming were worked out from the DNA. This sample has fewer than 40,000 clones; approximately 79% occur once, and the top ten carry less than 5.5%. Overall study findings and caveats: Suggested: most of the CMV-linked TCR signature lies in CD4+ memory cells. About 40% of the 164 known CMV-associated TCRbeta sequences appeared in CD4+ memory. Repertoires predicted CMV serostatus with median bootstrapped AUC of 0.95.

About this clone itself: Its antigen remains unknown. Other DNA variants within this sample encode the same CDR3.

V was pared by 0 bases and J by 5 bases, with 7 bases between. Germline values: CDR1 LGHNA, CDR2 YSLEER. CDR3 length: 13 residues. The receptor's source is an adult in good health and CMV-seropositive. The sequenced material came from memory CD4+ T cells from blood. The chain is built from TRBV4-3 and TRBJ1-1; no firm D call. CDR3 coding DNA: TGCGCCAGCAGCCAAGATCGGAATACTGAAGCTTTCTTT. Translation: CASSQDRNTEAFF.